One T cell receptor beta chain is described in this entry. This CDR3 comprises 15 residues. CDR1 SGDLS and CDR2 YYNGEE come from the germline V gene. Trimming removed 3 bases from V and 12 bases from J; junction bases left unmatched: 12. In the authors' methods: How many nucleated cells were present was estimated from reference gene primer amplification. Profiled with immunoSEQ multiplex PCR; TCRdb holds only in-frame clones, not every one. For V, J and clone size, that table is used; D and trimming come from the DNA. This sample yields about 250,000 clones, of which over 75% are seen a single time; roughly 4.3% belongs to the top ten. The source of the sample is a study of blood T cell repertoires in COVID-19. Study summary: The cDNA or gDNA used as material had been derived from T cells, B-cell-depleted T cells, or PBMCs.

The study recruited people aged roughly 18 to 100 years across approximately 24 US areas. Two negative PCRs, clearance, or symptom resolution had been documented for recovered Cohort 3 donors. V and J are TRBV9 and TRBJ1-4, with 9 bases lining up with TRBD1. This TCR derives from a woman aged 25-40 years who had recovered from COVID-19. Source material: PBMCs or T cells enriched from blood (not recorded which). The CDR3 DNA sequence: TGTGCCAGCAGCGCGACAGGGACAGGGAGGGCAGAACTGTTTTTT. Amino acids: CASSATGTGRAELFF.